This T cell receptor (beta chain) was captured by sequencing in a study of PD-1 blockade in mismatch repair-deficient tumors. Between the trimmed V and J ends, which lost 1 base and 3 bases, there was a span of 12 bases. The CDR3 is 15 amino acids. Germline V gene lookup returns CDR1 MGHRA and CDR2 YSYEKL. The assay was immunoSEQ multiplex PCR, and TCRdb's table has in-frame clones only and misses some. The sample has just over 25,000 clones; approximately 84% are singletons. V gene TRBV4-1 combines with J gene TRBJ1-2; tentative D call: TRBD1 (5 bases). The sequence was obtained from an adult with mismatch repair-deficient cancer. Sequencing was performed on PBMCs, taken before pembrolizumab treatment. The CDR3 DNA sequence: TGCGCCAGCAGCCAAGGCCGGGGGGTCGACTATGGCTACACCTTC. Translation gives CASSQGRGVDYGYTF.